Shown below are 27 T cell receptor beta chains from a single sample sequenced in a study of regulatory T cells in long-lasting Graves disease. The TCR beta library used iRepertoire HTBI primers with Arm-PCR amplification of CDR3. Using its own MiXCR run on the multiplex PCR reads, TCRdb lists one record per CDR3 protein. The sample records some 490,000 distinct CDR3 sequences, around 11% being singletons. Time point noted: newly diagnosed GD, antithyroid drugs for less than 3 months. There was RNA extracted from PBMCs, and the TCR library was made from it. This sample was shared with a second study, whose subject was T cells in Graves' hyperthyroidism and ophthalmopathy.

Sequencing was performed on peripheral blood mononuclear cells (PBMCs), taken at new diagnosis, from a patient treated with antithyroid drugs. The receptors shown here come from a woman aged 25-40 years with Graves disease.

This clonotype has just a few counts. This chain links TRBV30 with TRBJ1-6, with D unclear. Germline V gene data show CDR1 as GTSNPN and CDR2 as SVGIG (reference sequence). The CDR3 runs 15 residues. V dropped 3 bases and J dropped 6 bases, with 15 bases sitting between them. In DNA, the CDR3 is TGTGCCTGGAGCTTAGGGAACAGTCGTAATTCACCCCTCCACTTT. It codes for CAWSLGNSRNSPLHF.

This clonotype turned up a few times. The chain has TRBV6-9 and TRBJ2-1, with D possibly being TRBD2 (6 bases). The germline V and J ends were trimmed by 4 bases and 10 bases, with 17 bases remaining between them. This CDR3 is 14 amino acids long. Germline V gene sequence: CDR1 MNHGY, CDR2 SVAAGI. The CDR3 spells CASSLAARLGEQFF. CDR3 nucleotide sequence: TGTGCCAGCAGTTTAGCGGCCCGTTTAGGGGAGCAGTTCTTC.

The chain has TRBV27 and TRBJ2-7; weak D call: TRBD2 (6 bases). Trimming stripped 6 bases from V and 1 base from J, with 13 bases between. CDR1 and CDR2 from the germline V gene are MNHEY and SMNVEV (reference sequence). This CDR3 has 14 residues. The CDR3 region has the DNA TGTGCCAGCAGGCTCTTGACTAGTTCCTACGAGCAGTACTTC. Translated: CASRLLTSSYEQYF.

V and J are TRBV7-9 and TRBJ2-5, with 10 nucleotides matching TRBD1. After removal of 6 bases from V and 5 bases from J, the junction contained 9 bases not matched to a gene. This CDR3 is 15 amino acids long. From germline, CDR1 is SEHNR and CDR2 FQNEAQ (reference sequence). The CDR3 nucleotides are TGTGCCAGCAGTTCCAGACAGGGGGCGCGGGAGACCCAGTACTTC. Translating gives CASSSRQGARETQYF.

This clonotype was detected a few times. J is TRBJ2-3 and V is TRBV5-6, with 9 nucleotides matching TRBD2. The CDR3 is 16 residues long. V lost 1 base to trimming and J lost 2 bases; unmatched junction nucleotides: 5. Germline CDR1 and CDR2: SGHDT and YYEEEE. DNA of the CDR3: TGTGCCAGCAGCTTGAATCTAGCGGGAATCACAGATACGCAGTATTTT. Amino acid sequence: CASSLNLAGITDTQYF.

This clonotype was picked up many times. The V and J genes are TRBV28 and TRBJ2-2, with 10 bases fitting TRBD2. After removal of 2 bases from V and 7 bases from J, the junction contained 7 bases not matched to a gene. Per the germline V gene, CDR1 is MDHEN and CDR2 is SYDVKM. The CDR3 runs 16 residues. The CDR3 here is CASSLVAGGLGGELFF. CDR3 coding DNA: TGTGCCAGCAGTTTAGTAGCGGGAGGCCTCGGCGGGGAGCTGTTTTTT.

The sample holds one count of this clonotype. The chain uses TRBV20-1 and TRBJ2-5; D remains unclear. The CDR3 contains 17 residues. V was cut by 3 bases and J by 3 bases, with 23 bases left in between. The germline gives CDR1 DFQATT, CDR2 SNEGSKA (reference sequence). CDR3 in amino acids: CSASYPGRTSVEETQYF. In DNA, the CDR3 is TGCAGTGCTAGTTATCCTGGAAGGACGAGCGTTGAAGAGACCCAGTACTTC.

This clonotype was seen a few times. The chain links TRBV18 to TRBJ2-1; 7 bases fit TRBD1. V gave up 0 bases and J gave up 3 bases; unmatched junction bases: 8. This CDR3 has 17 amino acids. Germline values: CDR1 KGHSH, CDR2 LQKENI. CDR3 in DNA: TGTGCCAGCTCACCACCCAATTTAGGACAGGACTACAATGAGCAGTTCTTC. It translates to CASSPPNLGQDYNEQFF.

This clonotype appeared many times. The J gene is TRBJ1-1, the V gene TRBV30; unclear D gene. Germline V gives CDR1 GTSNPN, CDR2 SVGIG (reference sequence). The length of the CDR3 is 12 residues. With 2 bases removed from V and 1 base from J, the gap between germline ends came to 5 bases. CDR3 protein: CAWSRPNTEAFF. CDR3 nucleotides: TGTGCCTGGAGTAGGCCGAACACTGAAGCTTTCTTT.

The chain carries TRBV11-2 and TRBJ2-2, with 12 bases that match TRBD2. Germline values: CDR1 SGHAT, CDR2 FQNNGV. V gave up 6 bases and J gave up 5 bases; unmatched junction bases: 7. The CDR3 has 16 residues. CDR3 coding DNA: TGTGCCAGCAGGAGGGCTAGCGGGAGGGCTACCGGGGAGCTGTTTTTT. It yields the protein CASRRASGRATGELFF.

This clonotype was recorded at least ten times. The chain is built from TRBV6-5 and TRBJ1-5, with D hard to call. CDR3 length: 14 amino acids. Germline values: CDR1 MNHEY, CDR2 SVGAGI. Trimming cost V 1 base and J 7 bases, with 11 bases left between them. The CDR3 region is CASSYFSGYQPQHF. The CDR3 DNA is TGTGCCAGCAGTTACTTTTCGGGTTACCAGCCCCAGCATTTT.

This clonotype showed up many times. CDR3 DNA sequence: TGTGCCAGCGCGGACAGGCCGTTTTATGGCTACACCTTC. Translation: CASADRPFYGYTF. The chain is built from TRBV2 and TRBJ1-2; 7 positions match TRBD1. Germline-derived CDR1 and CDR2 are SNHLY and FYNNEI. The CDR3 is made up of 13 amino acids. Trimming cost V 8 bases and J 5 bases; bases outside gene matches: 8.

This clonotype came up many times. The V and J genes are TRBV28 and TRBJ2-4, with D maybe TRBD1 (5 bases). CDR1 and CDR2 from the germline V gene are MDHEN and SYDVKM. V was trimmed by 1 base and J by 0 bases, leaving 13 bases between them. The CDR3 contains 17 residues. Written as DNA, the CDR3 is TGTGCCAGCAGTTTATTAGAGTCAGGGCTAGCCAAAAACATTCAGTACTTC. Translating it yields CASSLLESGLAKNIQYF.

This clonotype was counted ten times or more. The chain recombines TRBV20-1 with TRBJ2-7; 11 bases line up with TRBD2. The CDR3 has 15 amino acids. V lost 2 bases, J lost 3 bases, and 6 bases stayed unmatched. CDR1 and CDR2 (germline): DFQATT, SNEGSKA (reference sequence). CDR3 amino acids: CSARLGGTSGYEQYF. CDR3 in DNA: TGCAGTGCTAGATTGGGCGGGACTAGCGGCTACGAGCAGTACTTC.

There are many counts of this clonotype. The chain links TRBV7-2 to TRBJ2-7; possibly TRBD2 for D (6 bases). From germline, CDR1 is SGHTA and CDR2 FQGNSA. V dropped 5 bases and J dropped 11 bases, with 25 bases sitting between them. CDR3 size: 15 residues. The CDR3 DNA follows: TGTGCCAGCAGCCCGTGGTCAGCGGGCACGAGTATGAAGTACTTC. It encodes CASSPWSAGTSMKYF.

There are a few counts of this clonotype. The V gene is TRBV20-1, the J gene TRBJ2-3; 12 bases are a match to TRBD2. Per the germline V gene, CDR1 is DFQATT and CDR2 is SNEGSKA (reference sequence). Trimming took 5 bases from V and 4 from J; bases not matched to a gene: 7. CDR3 length: 15 amino acids. CDR3 DNA: TGCAGTGCTTACCCGACTAGCGGGAGTGCAGATACGCAGTATTTT. Translated: CSAYPTSGSADTQYF.

At least ten counts were recorded for this clonotype. The chain combines TRBV24-1 with TRBJ1-2; D is perhaps TRBD1 (5 bases). Germline V lookup: CDR1 KGHDR, CDR2 SFDVKD. The CDR3 contains 16 residues. V was trimmed by 4 bases and J by 3 bases, leaving 17 bases between them. CDR3 in amino acids: CATSDSPTAGYYGYTF. CDR3 in DNA: TGTGCCACCAGTGACTCACCGACAGCCGGATACTATGGCTACACCTTC.

The J gene is TRBJ2-3, the V gene TRBV27; 8 bases are shared with TRBD2. Germline trimming cut 8 bases from V and 0 bases from J; bases unmatched to any gene: 4. CDR1 and CDR2 from the germline V gene are MNHEY and SMNVEV (reference sequence). The CDR3 loop spans 14 amino acids. CDR3 bases: TGTGCCAGCCAAGCGGGGGTCAGCACAGATACGCAGTATTTT. Residues: CASQAGVSTDTQYF.

This clonotype has just a few counts. The V gene is TRBV28, the J gene TRBJ1-5; 7 bases agree with TRBD1. The CDR3 consists of 13 residues. The ends lost 5 bases at V and 5 bases at J; junction bases unmatched: 3. The germline V gene has CDR1 MDHEN and CDR2 SYDVKM. This CDR3 is CASSRDSDQPQHF. The DNA for the CDR3 is TGTGCCAGCAGTCGGGACAGCGATCAGCCCCAGCATTTT.

This clonotype was observed many times. The V and J genes are TRBV7-9 and TRBJ2-7; no definite D call. Germline CDR1 SEHNR, CDR2 FQNEAQ (reference sequence). With 4 bases removed from V and 2 bases from J, the gap between germline ends came to 12 bases. The CDR3 is 14 amino acids. The CDR3 here is CASSSRRQPYEQYF. The CDR3 coding sequence is TGTGCCAGCAGCTCCCGTCGACAACCCTACGAGCAGTACTTC. Supplemented by reference TRBV7-9 and TRBJ2-7, the full variable domain reads DTGVSQNPRHKITKRGQNVTFRCDPISEHNRLYWYRQTLGQGPEFLTYFQNEAQLEKSRLLSDRFSAERPKGSFSTLEIQRTEQGDSAMYLCASSSRRQPYEQYFGPGTRLTVT.

The rearrangement links TRBV4-2 to TRBJ2-1, with D unresolved. V was trimmed by 4 bases and J by 3 bases, leaving 10 bases between them. Germline-derived CDR1 and CDR2 are LGHNA and YNFKEQ. The CDR3 runs 14 residues. The CDR3 nucleotides read TGTGCCAGCAGCCGGGAACTAAGCTACAATGAGCAGTTCTTC. Its protein product is CASSRELSYNEQFF.

At least ten counts were recorded for this clonotype. At one of its ends the junction is not consistent with the germline gene, which may arise from a read error. The genes are TRBV7-7 and TRBJ2-5; TRBD1 matches 9 bases. Germline V gives CDR1 SSHAT, CDR2 FNYEAQ (reference sequence). The CDR3 loop spans 15 amino acids. The CDR3 nucleotides are TGTGCTAGCAGCTTAGTGGGGGACAGGGAAGAGACCCAGTACTTC. Its protein product is CASSLVGDREETQYF.

In the case of this clonotype: Since a much larger clone is just one base distant, this may be a read error. The chain carries TRBV27 and TRBJ1-2; D possibly corresponds to TRBD1 (6 bases). V was cut by 2 bases and J by 4 bases, with 14 bases left in between. Germline assignment: CDR1 MNHEY and CDR2 SMNVEV (reference sequence). CDR3 length: 15 residues. The DNA for the CDR3 is TGTGCCAGCAGTTTAGCCAGGGGCGCTAGCTATGGCTACACCTTC. Translating it yields CASSLARGASYGYTF.

The sample holds many counts of this clonotype. The chain carries TRBV24-1 and TRBJ2-7, with 7 bases matching TRBD1. Trimming cost V 2 bases and J 2 bases; bases outside gene matches: 5. This CDR3 has 15 amino acids. Germline CDR1 reads KGHDR; CDR2 reads SFDVKD. Here the CDR3 DNA reads TGTGCCACCAGTGATTCTAGGGGACAGACCTACGAGCAGTACTTC. Protein product: CATSDSRGQTYEQYF.

V usage is TRBV30 and J usage is TRBJ2-5; D unclear. Trimming cost V 2 bases and J 1 base, with 8 bases left between them. Germline V gene lookup returns CDR1 GTSNPN and CDR2 SVGIG (reference sequence). The CDR3 runs 13 residues. This CDR3 is CAWSFQVQETQYF. As DNA, the CDR3 is TGTGCCTGGAGTTTCCAGGTCCAAGAGACCCAGTACTTC. Drawing the rest from reference TRBV30 and TRBJ2-5, the complete variable domain is SQTIHQWPATLVQPVGSPLSLECTVEGTSNPNLYWYRQAAGRGLQLLFYSVGIGQISSEVPQNLSASRPQDRQFILSSKKLLLSDSGFYLCAWSFQVQETQYFGPGTRLLVL.

This clonotype has a count of ten or more. The V and J genes are TRBV19 and TRBJ1-4; D remains ambiguous. CDR1 is LNHDA and CDR2 is SQIVND in the germline V gene (reference sequence). The CDR3 has 14 amino acids. V was cut by 3 bases and J by 0 bases, with 5 bases left in between. The CDR3 sequence: CASSIAATNEKLFF. In nucleotides, the CDR3 is TGTGCCAGTAGTATCGCTGCAACTAATGAAAAACTGTTTTTT.

The chain recombines TRBV6-2 or TRBV6-3 with TRBJ2-7; D may be TRBD1 (5 bases). The CDR3 sequence is 14 residues long. The germline CDR1 and CDR2 sequences are MNHEY and SVGEGT. The V end was cut by 5 bases, the J end by 3 bases, with 14 bases between. The CDR3 bases are TGTGCCAGCAGTGACAGTCTTTCAGTCTACGAGCAGTACTTC. Translated, it gives CASSDSLSVYEQYF.